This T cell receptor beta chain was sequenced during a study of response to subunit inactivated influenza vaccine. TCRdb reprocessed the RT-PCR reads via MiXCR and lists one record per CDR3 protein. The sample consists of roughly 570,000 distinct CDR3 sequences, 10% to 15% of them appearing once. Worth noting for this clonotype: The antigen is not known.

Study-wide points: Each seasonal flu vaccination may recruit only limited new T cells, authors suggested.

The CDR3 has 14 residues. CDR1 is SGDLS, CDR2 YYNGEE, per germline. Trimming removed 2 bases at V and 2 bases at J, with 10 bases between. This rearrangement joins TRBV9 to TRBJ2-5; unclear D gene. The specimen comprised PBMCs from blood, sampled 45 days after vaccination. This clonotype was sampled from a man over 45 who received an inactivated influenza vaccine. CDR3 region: CASSVSTIQETQYF. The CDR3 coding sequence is TGTGCCAGCAGCGTCAGTACAATTCAAGAGACCCAGTACTTC.